Listed below are T cell receptor beta chains from one sample, sequenced in a study of glioma-infiltrating T cells after dendritic cell vaccination. Repertoires were generated with immunoSEQ multiplex PCR, while TCRdb's copy carries only in-frame clones and drops some. Among about 82,000 clones listed, 75% to 90% were seen once. The sample was blood, taken after dendritic cell vaccination. All receptors come from a human donor with glioblastoma. CDR3s include the opening cysteine and the closing phenylalanine or tryptophan. Each record gives: J gene, V gene, D gene, clone size, CDR3 DNA, CDR3 protein. D genes are given only for firm matches. Where a row states a size, it is once, few, many or the class of an expanded clone; other rows omit it.

TRBJ1-1,TRBV6-1,.,.,TGTGCCAGCACCATACTAGGGGGTGACACTGAAGCTTTCTTT,CASTILGGDTEAFF
TRBJ2-3,TRBV6-1,TRBD2,few,TGTGCCAGCAGTGAAGGTGCGCGGGGGGTTCCATTCGCGCAGTATTTT,CASSEGARGVPFAQYF
TRBJ1-5,TRBV6-6,.,.,TGTGCCAGCTCCCTCGGGGGGGGCGCGGATTTTCAGCCCCAGCATTTT,CASSLGGGADFQPQHF
TRBJ1-1,TRBV6-5,TRBD1,.,TGTGCCAGCGGGGACAGGGTATCTGAAGCTTTCTTT,CASGDRVSEAFF
TRBJ1-3,TRBV5-6,.,.,TGTGCCAGCAGCTTGGTGGGCGAGAGCTCTGGAAACACCATATATTTT,CASSLVGESSGNTIYF
TRBJ2-5,TRBV6-6,TRBD2,.,TGTGCCAGCAGTTACAACGGCGGGGGGGAGACCCAGTACTTC,CASSYNGGGETQYF
TRBJ1-1,TRBV10-3,.,few,TGTGCCATCATGGGAGGGAAGGGGACTGAAGCTTTCTTT,CAIMGGKGTEAFF
TRBJ1-2,TRBV7-2,TRBD1,.,TGTGCCAGCAGCGCGGACAGGGAGGGCTATGGCTACACCTTC,CASSADREGYGYTF
TRBJ1-1,TRBV19,.,.,TGTGCCACCAGCGGGGGGGCAGGAGGCTCGGGGACTGAAGCTTTCTTT,CATSGGAGGSGTEAFF
TRBJ2-5,TRBV7-8,TRBD2,.,TGTGCCAGCAGACAGGATTATTTTCTAGCGGGGGATAATCATTACCAAGAGACCCAGTACTTC,CASRQDYFLAGDNHYQETQYF
TRBJ2-1,TRBV6-1,.,.,TGTGCCAGCAACCCCTGGGGCTACTACAATGAGCAGTTCTTC,CASNPWGYYNEQFF
TRBJ2-3,TRBV5-1,.,few,TGCGCCAGCAGTTACGGGGGAATGGGGACAGATACGCAGTATTTT,CASSYGGMGTDTQYF
TRBJ1-1,TRBV29-1,.,.,TGCAGCGTTGCGCAGGGAAACACTGAAGCTTTCTTT,CSVAQGNTEAFF
TRBJ1-6,TRBV7-3,TRBD1,.,TGTGCCAGCAGCCGAGGGACAGGCGGTAGTAATTCACCCCTCCACTTT,CASSRGTGGSNSPLHF
TRBJ1-2,TRBV19,TRBD1,.,TGTGCCAGTAGTGGAGCGGACAGGGGCCCAGGTGGCTACACCTTC,CASSGADRGPGGYTF
TRBJ1-6,TRBV19,TRBD1,.,TGTGCCAGTAGTCCCGGACAGGGAGGCTCACCCCTCCACTTT,CASSPGQGGSPLHF
TRBJ1-6,TRBV6-1,TRBD1,.,TGTGCCAGCAGTCTACAGGGGGAGTATTCACCCCTCCACTTT,CASSLQGEYSPLHF
TRBJ2-7,TRBV7-2,.,.,TGTGCCAGCAGCCCCGGTTTCGAGGGGGAGGAGCAGTACTTC,CASSPGFEGEEQYF
TRBJ2-7,TRBV30,.,few,TGTGCCTGGAGTCCCCAGCGGCACTACGAGCAGTACTTC,CAWSPQRHYEQYF
TRBJ1-5,TRBV6-1,.,.,TGTGCCAGCAGTGACTCGGGTCGAAGCAATCAGCCCCAGCATTTT,CASSDSGRSNQPQHF
TRBJ1-2,TRBV19,.,.,TGTGCCAGTAGTAAAGATACAGGGAAAGGTAACACCTTC,CASSKDTGKGNTF
TRBJ1-4,TRBV6-1,.,many,TGTGCCAGCAGTGAAGATTGGACAGTTGAAAAACTGTTTTTT,CASSEDWTVEKLFF
TRBJ1-2,TRBV2,.,.,TGTGCCAGCAGTGAAGAACGTTTTGGGGGGGATAGCTATGGCTACACCTTC,CASSEERFGGDSYGYTF
TRBJ1-2,TRBV27,TRBD1,.,TGTGCCAGCAGTTTAGGGACAGGGTTCGCGGGCTACACCTTC,CASSLGTGFAGYTF
TRBJ1-6,TRBV7-9,.,.,TGTGCCAGCAGCTTAGGGACACTATATTCACCCCTCCACTTT,CASSLGTLYSPLHF
TRBJ2-2,TRBV5-4,TRBD1,.,TGTGCCAGCAGCCAGGGGACAGGGGCTAACACCGGGGAGCTGTTTTTT,CASSQGTGANTGELFF
TRBJ2-2,TRBV5-1,TRBD1,.,TGCGCCAGCAGCTGGGGACAGCAGAACACCGGGGAGCTGTTTTTT,CASSWGQQNTGELFF
TRBJ2-1,TRBV5-4,TRBD2,few,TGTGCCAGCAGCGGTGGGACTAGCGGGGGTAGCTCCTACAATGAGCAGTTCTTC,CASSGGTSGGSSYNEQFF
TRBJ1-2,TRBV5-1,.,.,TGCGCCAGCAGCTTAACCACAGACCCCTATGGCTACACCTTC,CASSLTTDPYGYTF
TRBJ2-1,TRBV2,TRBD1,.,TGTGCCATCAGGACAGGGTCCTACAATGAGCAGTTCTTC,CAIRTGSYNEQFF
TRBJ1-1,TRBV5-1,TRBD1,.,TGCGCCAGCAGCTGGATTACAGGGGACACTGAAGCTTTCTTT,CASSWITGDTEAFF
TRBJ2-2,TRBV27,.,.,TGTGCCAGCAGTTTGACCCGACAGGATCCCGGGGAGCTGTTTTTT,CASSLTRQDPGELFF
TRBJ2-7,TRBV18,.,.,TGTGCCAGCTCACCACTCCAGGGTATCCACGAGCAGTACTTC,CASSPLQGIHEQYF
TRBJ2-7,TRBV7-3,TRBD2,.,TGTGCCAGCAGCTTGGGACGGGGAGGGAAGAGCGAGCAGTACTTC,CASSLGRGGKSEQYF
TRBJ1-1,TRBV2,.,.,TGTGCCAGCCGACGGGGAGTGGTGAACACTGAAGCTTTCTTT,CASRRGVVNTEAFF
TRBJ2-2,TRBV7-3,TRBD2,.,TGTGCCAGCAGCTCGGGGGGTGAGACCGGGGAGCTGTTTTTT,CASSSGGETGELFF
TRBJ2-1,TRBV2,TRBD1,.,TGTGCCAGCAGTATAGACAGGGGCGCCTACAATGAGCAGTTCTTC,CASSIDRGAYNEQFF
TRBJ2-1,TRBV15,TRBD2,.,TGTGCCACCAGCAGAGACCAGAGCGGGGTTCAACACAATGAGCAGTTCTTC,CATSRDQSGVQHNEQFF
TRBJ1-4,TRBV2,.,few,TGTGCCAGCAGTGAAGCGGGGACTGAACGTGAAAAACTGTTTTTT,CASSEAGTEREKLFF
TRBJ1-6,TRBV5-4,TRBD1,.,TGTGCCAGCAGCTTGATACCGGGACAGATTAATTCACCCCTCCACTTT,CASSLIPGQINSPLHF
TRBJ1-2,TRBV5-1,.,.,TGCGCCAGCAGCATCTCCAACAGCCCCTATGGCTACACCTTC,CASSISNSPYGYTF